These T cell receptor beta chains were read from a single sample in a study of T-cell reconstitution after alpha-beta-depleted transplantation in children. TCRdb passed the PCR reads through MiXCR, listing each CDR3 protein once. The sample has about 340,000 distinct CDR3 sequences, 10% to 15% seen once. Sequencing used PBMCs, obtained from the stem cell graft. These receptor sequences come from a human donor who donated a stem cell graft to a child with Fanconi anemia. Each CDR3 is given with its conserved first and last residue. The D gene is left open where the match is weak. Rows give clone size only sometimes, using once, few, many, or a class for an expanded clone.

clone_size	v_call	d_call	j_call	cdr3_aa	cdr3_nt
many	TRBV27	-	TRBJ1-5	CASSLVRGTEQPQHF	TGTGCCAGCAGTTTGGTTAGGGGTACGGAACAGCCCCAGCATTTT
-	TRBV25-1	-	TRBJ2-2	CASSAPGPNTGELFF	TGTGCCAGCAGTGCACCGGGACCGAACACCGGGGAGCTGTTTTTT
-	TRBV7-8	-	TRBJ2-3	CASSFIVADYTDTQYF	TGTGCCAGCAGCTTTATTGTAGCGGACTACACAGATACGCAGTATTTT
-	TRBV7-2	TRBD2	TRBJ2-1	CASSLEGGLGNEQFF	TGTGCCAGCAGCTTAGAGGGAGGGCTTGGCAATGAGCAGTTCTTC
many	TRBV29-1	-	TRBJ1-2	CSVEWGSYGYTF	TGCAGCGTTGAGTGGGGGTCCTATGGCTACACCTTC
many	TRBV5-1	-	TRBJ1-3	CASSSETRGNTIYF	TGCGCCAGCAGCTCTGAAACACGTGGAAACACCATATATTTT
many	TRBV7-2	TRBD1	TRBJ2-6	CASSSLGQGAGANVLTF	TGTGCCAGCAGCTCCCTGGGACAGGGGGCTGGGGCCAACGTCCTGACTTTC
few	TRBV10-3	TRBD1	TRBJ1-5	CAISSGGDQPQHF	TGTGCCATCAGTTCAGGGGGGGATCAGCCCCAGCATTTT
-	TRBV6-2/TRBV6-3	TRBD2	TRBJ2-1	CASSYSTSGGPNEQFF	TGTGCCAGCAGTTACTCGACTAGCGGGGGCCCCAATGAGCAGTTCTTC
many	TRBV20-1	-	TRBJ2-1	CSARDQVEQFF	TGCAGTGCTAGAGATCAAGTTGAGCAGTTCTTC
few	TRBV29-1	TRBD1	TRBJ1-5	CSVAPGTGGDQPQHF	TGCAGCGTTGCTCCCGGGACAGGGGGTGATCAGCCCCAGCATTTT
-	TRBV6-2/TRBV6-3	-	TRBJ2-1	CASSYAPPAYNEQFF	TGTGCCAGCAGTTACGCTCCTCCCGCCTACAATGAGCAGTTCTTC
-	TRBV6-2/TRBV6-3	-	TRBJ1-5	CASTPWGVSNQPQHF	TGTGCCAGCACCCCATGGGGAGTGAGCAATCAGCCCCAGCATTTT
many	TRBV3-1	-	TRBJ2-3	CASSQGGGPGDTQYF	TGTGCCAGCAGCCAAGGAGGGGGGCCGGGAGATACGCAGTATTTT
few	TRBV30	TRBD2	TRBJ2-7	CAWRAGGPYEQYF	TGTGCCTGGAGAGCGGGGGGGCCCTACGAGCAGTACTTC
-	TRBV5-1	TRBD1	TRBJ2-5	CASSGGQVGETQYF	TGCGCCAGCAGCGGCGGACAGGTGGGAGAGACCCAGTACTTC
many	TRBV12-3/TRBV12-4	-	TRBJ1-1	CASSLSGETEAFF	TGTGCCAGCAGTTTATCAGGGGAAACTGAAGCTTTCTTT
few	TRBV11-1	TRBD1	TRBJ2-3	CASSPWTGGTDTQYF	TGTGCCAGCAGCCCCTGGACAGGAGGCACAGATACGCAGTATTTT
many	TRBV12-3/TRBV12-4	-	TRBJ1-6	CASSLEGPLALHF	TGTGCCAGCAGTTTAGAGGGCCCATTGGCCCTCCACTTT
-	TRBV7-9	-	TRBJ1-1	CASSLETGKTMNTEAFF	TGTGCCAGCAGCTTAGAAACAGGTAAAACTATGAACACTGAAGCTTTCTTT
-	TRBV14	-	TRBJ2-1	CASSQEPNRGQFF	TGTGCCAGCAGCCAAGAACCAAACCGGGGGCAGTTCTTC
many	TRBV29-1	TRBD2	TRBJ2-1	CSVETGGPYREQFF	TGCAGCGTTGAAACGGGGGGACCGTACAGGGAGCAGTTCTTC
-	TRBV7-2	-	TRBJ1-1	CASSEPERGYPMNTEAFF	TGTGCCAGCAGCGAGCCGGAACGAGGGTACCCTATGAACACTGAAGCTTTCTTT
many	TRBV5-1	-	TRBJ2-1	CASERMGYNEQFF	TGCGCCAGCGAACGGATGGGCTACAATGAGCAGTTCTTC
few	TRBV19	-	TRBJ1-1	CASSPRVGGVGAEAFF	TGTGCCAGTAGTCCTCGGGTGGGGGGCGTTGGTGCTGAAGCTTTCTTT